This T cell receptor beta chain emerged from a study of T cell responses to AZD1222 COVID-19 vaccine. Notes on the study in general: Repertoires were collected only later (after the peak T cell response had occurred).

Repertoires were generated with immunoSEQ multiplex PCR, while TCRdb's copy carries only in-frame clones and drops some. The sample lists 80,000 to 90,000 clones; more than 75% were seen once. V was pared by 3 bases and J by 5 bases, with 10 bases between. The CDR3 has 13 amino acids. Germline values: CDR1 SGHRS, CDR2 YFSETQ. Worth noting for this clone: Its antigen remains unknown.

The input for sequencing was peripheral blood, taken on day 0 of MenACWY control vaccination. This chain connects TRBV5-1 to TRBJ2-3, with D possibly TRBD2 on 5 matching bases. The clonotype originates from an adult in good health. The CDR3 sequence is CASSSPAGDTQYF. The DNA for the CDR3 is TGCGCCAGCAGCTCCCCCGCGGGAGATACGCAGTATTTT.